Sequencing of this T cell receptor beta chain was carried out in a study of T cell responses to AZD1222 COVID-19 vaccine. Study as a whole: Second-dose intervals near 4 or 12 weeks were combined. Study observations and caveats: Most donors were white British and more were female, and clonal diversity was possibly underestimated. Only a handful of individuals given AZD1222 were seropositive at baseline.

CDR1 and CDR2 from the germline V gene are SGHTA and FQGTGA. V was pared by 5 bases and J by 9 bases, with 6 bases of the junction left unmatched. The CDR3 length is 13 residues. Profiled with immunoSEQ multiplex PCR; TCRdb holds only in-frame clones, not every one. The repertoire holds 100,000 to 150,000 clones, with about nine tenths as singletons. Comment on this clone: Its antigen is not identified.

The V and J genes are TRBV7-3 and TRBJ2-1, with 8 nucleotides matching TRBD1. The sequence was collected from an adult in good health. The source was peripheral blood, collected on day 0 of AZD1222 vaccination. The CDR3 region has the DNA TGTGCCAGCAGCCCAACAGGGGGAGGTGAGCAGTTCTTC. It encodes CASSPTGGGEQFF.